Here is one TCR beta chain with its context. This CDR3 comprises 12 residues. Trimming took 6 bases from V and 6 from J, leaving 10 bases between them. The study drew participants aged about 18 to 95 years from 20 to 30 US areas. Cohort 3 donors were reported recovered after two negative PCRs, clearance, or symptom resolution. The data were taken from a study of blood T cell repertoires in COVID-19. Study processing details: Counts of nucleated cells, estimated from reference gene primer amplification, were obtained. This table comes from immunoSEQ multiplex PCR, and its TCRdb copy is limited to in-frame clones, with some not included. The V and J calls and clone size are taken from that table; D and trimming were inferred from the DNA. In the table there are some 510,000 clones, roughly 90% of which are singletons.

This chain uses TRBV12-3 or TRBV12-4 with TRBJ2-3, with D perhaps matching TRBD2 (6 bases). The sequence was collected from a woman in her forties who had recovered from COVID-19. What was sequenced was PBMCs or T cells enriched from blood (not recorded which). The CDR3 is CASSPEGDTQYF. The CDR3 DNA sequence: TGTGCCAGCAGCCCGGAGGGTGATACGCAGTATTTT.